One and the same sample provided the 26 T cell receptor beta chains below, sequenced in a study of T cells expressing NK-cell markers. TCRdb reprocessed the 5' RACE reads; each CDR3 protein has one entry and no DNA is given. The listing contains 300,000 to 500,000 distinct CDR3 sequences. The source material was blood T cells: a sorted CD56 or NKG2C T cell subset, CD4+ or CD8+ T cells, or bulk PBMC T cells (not recorded which). The receptors here all came from a woman aged 50 to 60 in good health.

This sequence joins TRBV6-4 and TRBJ2-2. Germline V gene data show CDR1 as MRHNA and CDR2 as SNTAGT. The CDR3 runs to 14 residues. This chain's CDR3 is CASSKQTNTGELFF.

The rearrangement uses TRBV7-8 and TRBJ2-7. Germline values: CDR1 SGHVS, CDR2 FQNEAQ. CDR3 size: 12 residues. CDR3: CASSLLGREQYF.

The chain links TRBV24-1 to TRBJ2-5; TCRdb names TRBD2, which stays unverified in the absence of DNA. Per the germline V gene, CDR1 is KGHDR and CDR2 is SFDVKD. The CDR3 covers 15 residues. CDR3 region: CATASAGRSQETQYF.

J is TRBJ2-7 and V is TRBV10-2; TCRdb's D call, TRBD1, is unchecked because there is no DNA. This CDR3 spans 15 amino acids. Germline V lookup: CDR1 WSHSY, CDR2 SAAADI. The CDR3: CASSGTGLIGVEQYF.

J is TRBJ1-2 and V is TRBV6-5. There are 15 residues in the CDR3. Germline CDR1 is MNHEY and CDR2 is SVGAGI. The CDR3 protein is CASSYSFRDLGGYTF.

CDR3 sequence: CASSRGLAGGRNEQFF. The chain employs TRBV21-1 and TRBJ2-1; TCRdb's D call, TRBD2, is unchecked because there is no DNA. TRBV21-1 is described as a pseudogene. The CDR3 loop spans 16 amino acids.

This chain's CDR3 is CASSSGTRFADTQYF. The chain couples TRBV11-3 to TRBJ2-3; TCRdb's D call, TRBD2, is unchecked because there is no DNA. CDR3 length: 15 residues. Germline V lookup: CDR1 SGHNT, CDR2 YENEEA.

This chain connects TRBV25-1 to TRBJ2-1; TCRdb gives TRBD1 as the D gene, but with no DNA this cannot be confirmed. Germline values: CDR1 MGHDK, CDR2 SYGVNS. This CDR3 region has 17 residues. CDR3 protein: CASSPSTGTDSYNEQFF.

This chain uses TRBV5-1 with TRBJ2-2; the TRBD2 assignment by TCRdb is unverifiable without DNA. Germline loops: CDR1 SGHRS, CDR2 YFSETQ. The CDR3 sequence is 14 residues long. The CDR3 sequence is CASSVTRGTGELFF. Variable domain in full (rest from reference TRBV5-1 and TRBJ2-2): KAGVTQTPRYLIKTRGQQVTLSCSPISGHRSVSWYQQTPGQGLQFLFEYFSETQRNKGNFPGRFSGRQFSNSRSEMNVSTLELGDSALYLCASSVTRGTGELFFGEGSRLTVL.

V gene TRBV25-1 combines with J gene TRBJ2-3; TCRdb indicates TRBD1, and absent DNA this call remains unverified. Germline V CDR1 and CDR2: MGHDK, SYGVNS. The CDR3 extends over 13 amino acids. CDR3 amino acids: CASSDGGEDTQYF.

V usage is TRBV11-3 and J usage is TRBJ2-5; the TRBD2 assignment by TCRdb is unverifiable without DNA. Germline loops: CDR1 SGHNT, CDR2 YENEEA. The CDR3 is 17 residues long. The CDR3 here is CASSFRTSGIYQETQYF. Based on the CDR3 plus reference TRBV11-3 and TRBJ2-5, the full variable domain is EAGVVQSPRYKIIEKKQPVAFWCNPISGHNTLYWYLQNLGQGPELLIRYENEEAVDDSQLPKDRFSAERLKGVDSTLKIQPAELGDSAVYLCASSFRTSGIYQETQYFGPGTRLLVL.

The chain couples TRBV11-1 to TRBJ2-6; TCRdb calls TRBD1, which cannot be checked without DNA. Germline V gene sequence: CDR1 SGHAT, CDR2 FQDESV (reference sequence). The CDR3 extends over 16 amino acids. The CDR3 region is CASGGDTLSGANVLTF.

V usage is TRBV10-2 and J usage is TRBJ2-3; TCRdb lists TRBD2, though no DNA is available to test this call. The CDR3 is 15 amino acids. Germline V CDR1 and CDR2: WSHSY, SAAADI. CDR3 region: CASRSGRALADTQYF.

The chain has TRBV6-1 and TRBJ2-1; TCRdb names TRBD1, which stays unverified in the absence of DNA. The CDR3 sequence is 15 residues long. CDR1 is MNHNS, CDR2 SASEGT, per germline. CDR3 amino acids: CASSPGPPLYNEQFF.

The V call is TRBV6-6, the J call TRBJ2-1; TCRdb designates TRBD2, a call that cannot be tested without DNA. This CDR3 has 15 amino acids. Germline CDR1 reads MNHNY; CDR2 reads SVGAGI (reference sequence). This chain's CDR3 is CASSKLAGLYNEQFF.

This chain joins TRBV11-2 and TRBJ1-1. CDR1 and CDR2 (germline): SGHAT, FQNNGV. There are 12 residues in the CDR3. The CDR3 is CASSPRGTEAFF.

V is TRBV20-1 and J is TRBJ1-3; there is no DNA to check the TCRdb D call of TRBD1. CDR3 length: 13 amino acids. In germline, CDR1 is DFQATT, CDR2 SNEGSKA (reference sequence). CDR3 residues: CRAAGASGNTIYF.

The chain's CDR3 is CASSGEAVGGRGYGYTF. The rearrangement joins TRBV9 to TRBJ1-2. The CDR3 extends over 17 amino acids. Germline V gives CDR1 SGDLS, CDR2 YYNGEE.

This chain links TRBV12-3 or TRBV12-4 with TRBJ2-5; TCRdb gives TRBD2 as the D gene, but with no DNA this cannot be confirmed. The CDR3 contains 14 residues. CDR3 amino acids: CASSHGGGPETQYF.

The CDR3 protein is CSGGRGQETQYF. The chain combines TRBV20-1 with TRBJ2-5; without DNA, the TCRdb call of TRBD1 cannot be checked. Germline V gene lookup returns CDR1 DFQATT and CDR2 SNEGSKA (reference sequence). There are 12 residues in the CDR3.

This chain links TRBV29-1 with TRBJ2-7; the D gene TCRdb calls, TRBD1, cannot be checked with no DNA. Germline V gene data show CDR1 as SQVTM and CDR2 as ANQGSEA. This CDR3 spans 13 amino acids. This CDR3 is CSVEGQGEIEQYF.

The chain recombines TRBV24-1 with TRBJ1-1. This CDR3 is 13 amino acids long. CDR1 is KGHDR, CDR2 SFDVKD, per germline. CDR3 in amino acids: CATSDPIRTEAFF.

The chain links TRBV27 to TRBJ2-5; no DNA is available, so the TRBD1 call from TCRdb remains unchecked. The CDR3 sequence is 15 residues long. Germline loops: CDR1 MNHEY, CDR2 SMNVEV (reference sequence). Here the CDR3 reads CASSLAGTPRETQYF.

This chain uses TRBV6-5 with TRBJ2-3; TCRdb returns TRBD1, unconfirmable since there is no DNA. The CDR3 has 15 amino acids. Germline V lookup: CDR1 MNHEY, CDR2 SVGAGI. CDR3 loop: CASGGGSSSTDTQYF.

The V call is TRBV5-1, the J call TRBJ2-1; the TRBD2 assignment by TCRdb is unverifiable without DNA. This CDR3 has 17 amino acids. CDR1 and CDR2 from the germline V gene are SGHRS and YFSETQ. The CDR3 loop reads CASSLISGRARVNEQFF. The full variable domain, rest sourced from reference TRBV5-1 and TRBJ2-1, is KAGVTQTPRYLIKTRGQQVTLSCSPISGHRSVSWYQQTPGQGLQFLFEYFSETQRNKGNFPGRFSGRQFSNSRSEMNVSTLELGDSALYLCASSLISGRARVNEQFFGPGTRLTVL.

The chain joins TRBV29-1 to TRBJ2-1; there is no DNA to check the TCRdb D call of TRBD2. The CDR3 is made up of 17 amino acids. Germline assignment: CDR1 SQVTM and CDR2 ANQGSEA. CDR3 protein: CSVDHPLGGRAGGEQFF.